This TCR beta chain is drawn from a study of T cells in Graves' hyperthyroidism and ophthalmopathy. CDR3 length equals 18 residues. CDR1 SGDLS and CDR2 YYNGEE come from the germline V gene. The V segment lost 4 bases and the J segment 0 bases; nucleotides outside the gene matches: 12. Patients were excluded for uncontrolled infection, other autoimmune disease, pregnancy or lactation. Diagnosis rested on symptoms, serum thyroxine and TRAb, thyroid ultrasound, and orbital computed tomography. There were TCR beta CDR3 regions amplified from RNA transcripts. HTBI primers were used for first-round RT-PCR of the TCR CDR3. Via MiXCR, TCRdb re-called the multiplex PCR reads, giving one row per CDR3 protein. This sample has fewer than 650,000 distinct CDR3 sequences; 12% to 15% occur once, and the top ten carry 6.5% to 9%.

The sequencing sample was made of blood. This sequence joins TRBV9 and TRBJ1-4, with 7 nucleotides matching TRBD1. The receptor was isolated from a young woman with Graves' ophthalmopathy. The chain's CDR3 is CASSLRDSTVATNEKLFF. DNA of the CDR3: TGTGCCAGCAGCCTCCGGGACAGCACTGTTGCAACTAATGAAAAACTGTTTTTT.